This T cell receptor (beta chain) came from a study of T cells expressing NK-cell markers. General study findings and limits: The leading position in the CD3+CD56-NKG2C+ fraction of four donors also went to these clonotypes.

The authors generated TCR beta cDNA through 5'RACE template switching with UMIs. From the 5' RACE reads, TCRdb lists one entry per CDR3 protein and no DNA. The sample's table shows 350,000 to 450,000 distinct CDR3 sequences. A word on this clonotype: Antigen: not known.

This CDR3 spans 20 amino acids. Germline assignment: CDR1 LNHNV and CDR2 YYDKDF (reference sequence). The sequenced sample consisted of blood T cells: a sorted CD56 or NKG2C T cell subset, CD4+ or CD8+ T cells, or bulk PBMC T cells (not recorded which). This sequence joins TRBV15 and TRBJ2-4; no DNA is available, so the TRBD1 call from TCRdb remains unchecked. The receptor was derived from a man aged 18 to 69 in good health. The chain's CDR3 is CATSSDVPGQGEWSKNIQYF. Complete variable domain (other parts from reference TRBV15 and TRBJ2-4): DAMVIQNPRYQVTQFGKPVTLSCSQTLNHNVMYWYQQKSSQAPKLLFHYYDKDFNNEADTPDNFQSRRPNTSFCFLDIRSPGLGDTAMYLCATSSDVPGQGEWSKNIQYFGAGTRLSVL.